Presented here are 20 T cell receptor beta chains from one specimen sequenced in a study of OX40 agonist ivuxolimab in advanced cancers. The data were produced by immunoSEQ multiplex PCR, yet TCRdb's version contains in-frame clones alone and is incomplete. Altogether fewer than 55,000 clones are present, about 76% being singletons, with the ten largest covering about 7%. This sample comprised CD4+ or CD8+ T cells sorted from blood, obtained in a trial of the OX40 agonist ivuxolimab. These receptors originate from an adult with an advanced solid tumor such as melanoma, head and neck, liver or kidney cancer.

The rearrangement uses TRBV15 and TRBJ2-1; TRBD1 matches at 12 bases. This CDR3 is 13 amino acids long. The V segment lost 10 bases and the J segment 8 bases; nucleotides outside the gene matches: 6. CDR1 is LNHNV and CDR2 is YYDKDF in the germline V gene (reference sequence). The CDR3 nucleotides read TGTGCCATCTCCGGGACAGGGGGCCATGAGCAGTTCTTC. Translated: CAISGTGGHEQFF.

The chain recombines TRBV23-1 with TRBJ2-7; tentatively, D is TRBD1 or TRBD2 (5 bases each). TRBV23-1 is sorted into the ORF group, with uncertain function. Trimming cost V 3 bases and J 1 base, with 16 bases left between them. The CDR3 spans 16 residues. In DNA, the CDR3 is TGCGCCAGCAGTCAGGCCGAGGGCAGGGAGTCCTACGAGCAGTACTTC. Protein sequence: CASSQAEGRESYEQYF.

The chain carries TRBV6-6 and TRBJ2-1; D is tentatively TRBD1 or TRBD2 (5 bases each). This CDR3 has 12 amino acids. Germline V gene lookup returns CDR1 MNHNY and CDR2 SVGAGI (reference sequence). V lost 5 bases, J lost 7 bases, and 9 bases lay in between. The CDR3 protein is CASSDSGNEQFF. For the CDR3, the DNA is TGTGCCAGCAGTGACAGCGGAAATGAGCAGTTCTTC.

V is TRBV14 and J is TRBJ2-5, with 7 positions matching TRBD2. CDR1 SGHDN and CDR2 FVKESK come from the germline V gene. V lost 4 bases to trimming and J lost 5 bases; unmatched junction nucleotides: 7. The CDR3 has 14 residues. CDR3 sequence (DNA): TGTGCCAGCAGCCTTCCGGGGGGTCGGGAGACCCAGTACTTC. This encodes CASSLPGGRETQYF.

V gene TRBV5-1 combines with J gene TRBJ2-1; TRBD2 matches 7 bases. With 3 bases clipped from V and 1 base from J, the junction kept 7 bases outside the gene matches. Germline CDR1 is SGHRS and CDR2 is YFSETQ. The CDR3 contains 16 residues. CDR3 DNA: TGCGCCAGCAGCTCTCAACTAGCGAGATCCTACAATGAGCAGTTCTTC. Its translation: CASSSQLARSYNEQFF.

The genes are TRBV9 and TRBJ2-1; no definite D call. From germline, CDR1 is SGDLS and CDR2 YYNGEE. The CDR3 length is 15 residues. Trimming shortened V by 0 bases and J by 8 bases, and 15 bases separated the two germline ends. The CDR3: CASSVVQATPYEQFF. CDR3 sequence (DNA): TGTGCCAGCAGCGTAGTTCAAGCGACCCCCTATGAGCAGTTCTTC.

This chain uses TRBV7-6 with TRBJ1-6, with D unclear. This CDR3 has 14 amino acids. Germline assignment: CDR1 SGHVS and CDR2 FNYEAQ. V was clipped by 4 bases and J by 9 bases, with 13 bases between them. The CDR3 region has the DNA TGTGCCAGCAGCTCTGGGGTGGGTGGTTCACCCCTCCACTTT. Its protein is CASSSGVGGSPLHF.

The V gene is TRBV5-6, the J gene TRBJ1-5; 10 nucleotides agree with TRBD1. This CDR3 has 15 residues. With 2 bases clipped from V and 5 bases from J, the junction kept 4 bases outside the gene matches. Germline lookup yields CDR1 SGHDT and CDR2 YYEEEE. The CDR3 here is CASSFKTGGDQPQHF. The CDR3 nucleotides are TGTGCCAGCAGCTTTAAGACAGGGGGCGATCAGCCCCAGCATTTT.

The rearrangement links TRBV11-2 to TRBJ2-2; D call uncertain. CDR3 length: 14 residues. V was clipped by 1 base and J by 3 bases, with 6 bases between them. The germline CDR1 and CDR2 sequences are SGHAT and FQNNGV. The CDR3 sequence: CASSLVPDTGELFF. Written as DNA, the CDR3 is TGTGCCAGCAGCTTAGTGCCGGACACCGGGGAGCTGTTTTTT.

The CDR3 region has the DNA TGTGCCAGCAGCGTAGGAGATTCAGCGGAGCCCCAGCATTTT. It specifies CASSVGDSAEPQHF. This chain joins TRBV9 and TRBJ1-5, with D unresolved. The germline V and J ends were trimmed by 0 bases and 8 bases, with 12 bases remaining between them. The CDR3 sequence is 14 residues long. The germline V gene has CDR1 SGDLS and CDR2 YYNGEE. Using reference TRBV9 and TRBJ1-5 for the parts outside the CDR3, the full variable domain is DSGVTQTPKHLITATGQRVTLRCSPRSGDLSVYWYQQSLDQGLQFLIQYYNGEERAKGNILERFSAQQFPDLHSELNLSSLELGDSALYFCASSVGDSAEPQHFGDGTRLSIL.

This chain links TRBV28 with TRBJ2-1; a possible D gene is TRBD2 (5 bases). The CDR3 is 15 amino acids. Germline V CDR1 and CDR2: MDHEN, SYDVKM. Trimming took 8 bases from V and 8 from J, leaving 22 bases between them. This chain's CDR3 is CASAFQSSGFDEQFF. The CDR3 DNA is TGTGCCAGCGCATTCCAATCTTCGGGATTCGATGAGCAGTTCTTC.

The genes are TRBV6-5 and TRBJ2-5; D ambiguous. The CDR3 runs 14 residues. V dropped 0 bases and J dropped 1 base, with 6 bases sitting between them. Germline V gene sequence: CDR1 MNHEY, CDR2 SVGAGI. The chain's CDR3 is CASSYSGSQETQYF. CDR3 coding DNA: TGTGCCAGCAGTTACTCCGGGTCCCAAGAGACCCAGTACTTC.

The chain recombines TRBV5-6 with TRBJ2-7, with D possibly matching TRBD1 (5 bases). CDR1 and CDR2 from the germline V gene are SGHDT and YYEEEE. V dropped 0 bases and J dropped 2 bases, with 12 bases sitting between them. CDR3 length: 15 residues. CDR3 sequence: CASSLEGVDPYEQYV. CDR3 nucleotide sequence: TGTGCCAGCAGCTTGGAAGGGGTAGATCCCTACGAGCAGTACGTC.

The rearrangement uses TRBV4-1 and TRBJ2-3; 9 positions agree with TRBD1. V was pared by 0 bases and J by 1 base, with 2 bases of the junction left unmatched. CDR1 and CDR2 (germline): MGHRA, YSYEKL. This CDR3 has 16 amino acids. The CDR3: CASSQEWDRGTDTQYF. The CDR3 DNA reads as TGCGCCAGCAGCCAAGAATGGGACAGGGGCACAGATACGCAGTATTTT.

The J gene is TRBJ2-1, the V gene TRBV4-1, with 9 bases aligning to TRBD2. CDR3 length equals 16 residues. Trimming took 3 bases from V and 6 from J; bases not matched to a gene: 9. CDR1 MGHRA and CDR2 YSYEKL come from the germline V gene. For the CDR3, the DNA is TGCGCCAGCAGCCATGCGGCGGGGGGGAGGCGCAATGAGCAGTTCTTC. Translated, it gives CASSHAAGGRRNEQFF.

This chain uses TRBV11-2 with TRBJ2-7; D is undetermined. CDR3 length: 13 amino acids. Germline V gene data show CDR1 as SGHAT and CDR2 as FQNNGV. Trimming stripped 1 base from V and 6 bases from J, with 10 bases between. The chain's CDR3 is CASSLVGQSEQYF. For the CDR3, the DNA is TGTGCCAGCAGCTTAGTAGGTCAGAGCGAGCAGTACTTC.

The chain couples TRBV14 to TRBJ1-1, with TRBD1 as a possible D gene (6 bases). This CDR3 has 15 amino acids. Germline CDR1 is SGHDN and CDR2 is FVKESK. V lost 4 bases to trimming and J lost 4 bases, with 16 bases between them. CDR3 nucleotides: TGTGCCAGCAGCCTCTCGACTTCCAGGGGCACTGAAGCTTTCTTT. Its translation is CASSLSTSRGTEAFF.

This chain connects TRBV27 to TRBJ1-4; 10 bases agree with TRBD1. The CDR3 is made up of 14 amino acids. Germline V gene data show CDR1 as MNHEY and CDR2 as SMNVEV (reference sequence). The V gene end was trimmed by 3 bases and the J gene end by 8 bases; junction bases not matched to a gene: 3. The CDR3 nucleotides read TGTGCCAGCAGTTTGGGACAGGGGAGAGAAAAACTGTTTTTT. Translated, it gives CASSLGQGREKLFF.

This clone was recorded once. The V call is TRBV9, the J call TRBJ2-1; D is undetermined. Germline-derived CDR1 and CDR2 are SGDLS and YYNGEE. The CDR3 spans 15 residues. V lost 0 bases and J lost 0, with 7 bases in between. The CDR3 region is CASSVEYLSYNEQFF. CDR3 DNA: TGTGCCAGCAGCGTAGAATACCTCTCCTACAATGAGCAGTTCTTC.

The V gene is TRBV19, the J gene TRBJ1-2; a possible D gene is TRBD1 (5 bases). This CDR3 comprises 18 residues. The V gene's germline CDR1 is LNHDA and CDR2 SQIVND (reference sequence). Trimming left V 3 bases short and J 2 bases short, with 22 bases between. CDR3 coding DNA: TGTGCCAGTAGTATCGTGGGCAGGGAAGCCGCGGCAAACTATGGCTACACCTTC. Translation gives CASSIVGREAAANYGYTF.